A selection of T cell receptor beta chains follows, all from one sample in a study of CXCR3-negative and CXCR3-positive naive CD8 T cells. Using the 5' RACE reads, TCRdb records one entry per CDR3 protein without DNA. This repertoire comprises 150,000 to 160,000 distinct CDR3 sequences; its ten largest clones make up 0.45% to 0.6%. The specimen sequenced was naive CXCR3+ CD8+ T cells from blood. The receptor source for this set is a human donor in good health. Some clones in this sample may be carry-over from other donors' samples. Both conserved end residues are part of each CDR3.

CDR3 length | J gene | V gene | CDR3 protein
17 | TRBJ2-3 | TRBV11-2 | CASSLSGGVLWADTQYF
15 | TRBJ2-7 | TRBV7-8 | CASSLWTGGVYEQYF
17 | TRBJ2-1 | TRBV28 | CASSSPHSGEAYNEQFF
11 | TRBJ1-2 | TRBV29-1 | CSVFGMEGYTF
15 | TRBJ1-2 | TRBV4-1 | CASSQVSSGVGGYTF
13 | TRBJ2-1 | TRBV29-1 | CSVWTGLYNEQFF
16 | TRBJ2-2 | TRBV4-2 | CASSHRLAGASGELFF
16 | TRBJ2-2 | TRBV11-2 | CASSSLQGPDTGELFF
15 | TRBJ2-5 | TRBV29-1 | CSVETGGNRQETQYF
15 | TRBJ1-2 | TRBV29-1 | CSVEQTGWSVYGYTF
13 | TRBJ2-7 | TRBV6-6 | CASSYLGVYEQYF
17 | TRBJ2-3 | TRBV13 | CASSSHTASPKQDTQYF
13 | TRBJ1-1 | TRBV28 | CASKPQDRTEAFF
14 | TRBJ2-1 | TRBV7-3 | CASSSSGTYNEQFF
16 | TRBJ1-1 | TRBV4-3 | CASSPGGRGESTEAFF
13 | TRBJ2-1 | TRBV12-3/TRBV12-4 | CAIRGGAYNEQFF
15 | TRBJ2-1 | TRBV15 | CATSRVRDRGFEQFF
12 | TRBJ2-5 | TRBV6-2/TRBV6-3 | CASSYPEETQYF
12 | TRBJ2-7 | TRBV6-5 | CASSMTGYEQYF
14 | TRBJ2-1 | TRBV5-1 | CASSLYPAGNEQFF
15 | TRBJ1-2 | TRBV13 | CASSWGKSGGYGYTF
14 | TRBJ2-4 | TRBV29-1 | CSVAQQGAGNIQYF
13 | TRBJ1-1 | TRBV20-1 | CSARDWGGTEAFF
14 | TRBJ1-3 | TRBV29-1 | CSVEGSAGEDTIYF
16 | TRBJ2-7 | TRBV28 | CASSLFAGGPPYEQYF
16 | TRBJ2-7 | TRBV7-9 | CASSLAYRDRGDEQYF
12 | TRBJ1-1 | TRBV12-3/TRBV12-4 | CASSHGPEGAFF
15 | TRBJ2-7 | TRBV19 | CASSIAPVGLGEQYF
15 | TRBJ2-5 | TRBV7-2 | CASSLAGGDRETQYF
13 | TRBJ2-1 | TRBV12-3/TRBV12-4 | CASRPTGYNEQFF
15 | TRBJ2-7 | TRBV2 | CASSEWVGSPYEQYF
15 | TRBJ2-7 | TRBV20-1 | CSARDPQGPSYEQYF
12 | TRBJ2-2 | TRBV9 | CASSVEPGELFF
12 | TRBJ1-3 | TRBV29-1 | CSVGTTGNTIYF
15 | TRBJ1-6 | TRBV9 | CASSEQGSYNSPLHF
14 | TRBJ1-3 | TRBV29-1 | CSVVPLNAGNTIYF